This T cell receptor beta chain is drawn from a study of blood T cell repertoires in COVID-19. Assay: immunoSEQ multiplex PCR; the TCRdb copy retains only in-frame clones and omits some. The sample has about 270,000 clones, approximately 87% seen once. Germline values: CDR1 MGHRA, CDR2 YSYEKL. The CDR3 has 16 amino acids. Losses at the gene ends were 4 bases for V and 0 bases for J; bases not matched to a gene: 5. This clone has a handful of counts. The receptor was isolated from a woman aged 25-40 years with COVID-19, enrolled during active disease. Sample: peripheral blood. The chain employs TRBV4-1 and TRBJ1-4; 7 positions agree with TRBD1. The CDR3 here is CASSRSGQPTNEKLFF. Written as DNA, the CDR3 is TGCGCCAGCAGCCGATCGGGACAGCCAACTAATGAAAAACTGTTTTTT.